These T cell receptor beta chains were read from a single sample in a study of shared clonotypes between healthy human individuals. Repertoires were generated with immunoSEQ multiplex PCR, while TCRdb's copy carries only in-frame clones and drops some. Here the sample spans roughly 1,100,000 clones, 65% to 80% being singletons. The sample consisted of memory CD4+ T cells sorted from blood. The receptor set was obtained from a man between 18 and 35 years old in good health. The CDR3 runs from the conserved cysteine through the conserved F or W. A D gene is named only where the DNA matches it firmly. Rows give clone size only sometimes, using once, few, many, or a class for an expanded clone.

v_call: TRBV30; j_call: TRBJ1-2; clone_size: .; d_call: .; cdr3_aa: CAWSVLSVYGYTF; cdr3_nt: TGTGCCTGGAGTGTACTTTCAGTCTATGGCTACACCTTC
v_call: TRBV30; j_call: TRBJ2-5; clone_size: .; d_call: TRBD2; cdr3_aa: CAWSVSGPETQYF; cdr3_nt: TGTGCCTGGAGTGTTAGCGGGCCAGAGACCCAGTACTTC
v_call: TRBV2; j_call: TRBJ1-5; clone_size: .; d_call: .; cdr3_aa: CASSRRVVDQPQHF; cdr3_nt: TGTGCCAGCAGTCGCAGGGTGGTCGATCAGCCCCAGCATTTT
v_call: TRBV5-1; j_call: TRBJ1-4; clone_size: .; d_call: .; cdr3_aa: CASSLGQKNEKLFF; cdr3_nt: TGCGCCAGCAGCTTAGGACAGAAGAATGAAAAACTGTTTTTT
v_call: TRBV18; j_call: TRBJ1-5; clone_size: .; d_call: TRBD1; cdr3_aa: CASSPDRGIQPQHF; cdr3_nt: TGTGCCAGCTCACCTGACAGGGGTATCCAGCCCCAGCATTTT
v_call: TRBV4-1; j_call: TRBJ2-1; clone_size: once; d_call: .; cdr3_aa: CASSQVQRNNEQFF; cdr3_nt: TGCGCCAGCAGCCAAGTGCAGCGGAACAATGAGCAGTTCTTC
v_call: TRBV4-1; j_call: TRBJ2-3; clone_size: once; d_call: TRBD1; cdr3_aa: CASSQANRGSSTDTQYF; cdr3_nt: TGCGCCAGCAGCCAAGCCAACAGGGGTTCTAGCACAGATACGCAGTATTTT
v_call: TRBV18; j_call: TRBJ1-6; clone_size: .; d_call: TRBD1; cdr3_aa: CASSPLTGTGNNSPLHF; cdr3_nt: TGTGCCAGCTCACCACTCACTGGGACAGGGAATAATTCACCCCTCCACTTT
v_call: TRBV28; j_call: TRBJ1-3; clone_size: .; d_call: .; cdr3_aa: CASSFRPASGNTIYF; cdr3_nt: TGTGCCAGCAGTTTTCGGCCAGCCTCTGGAAACACCATATATTTT
v_call: TRBV30; j_call: TRBJ1-4; clone_size: .; d_call: .; cdr3_aa: CAWSVAITNEKLFF; cdr3_nt: TGTGCCTGGAGTGTGGCGATAACTAATGAAAAACTGTTTTTT
v_call: TRBV10-1; j_call: TRBJ1-2; clone_size: few; d_call: .; cdr3_aa: CASSRDGNYGYTF; cdr3_nt: TGCGCCAGCAGCCGGGACGGCAACTATGGCTACACCTTC
v_call: TRBV29-1; j_call: TRBJ1-2; clone_size: few; d_call: .; cdr3_aa: CSAGQSALSYGYTF; cdr3_nt: TGCAGCGCCGGCCAGTCAGCATTATCCTATGGCTACACCTTC
v_call: TRBV5-4; j_call: TRBJ2-3; clone_size: .; d_call: .; cdr3_aa: CASTREGGLASDTQYF; cdr3_nt: TGTGCCAGCACCAGGGAAGGCGGTCTAGCGTCAGATACGCAGTATTTT
v_call: TRBV6-6; j_call: TRBJ2-5; clone_size: .; d_call: .; cdr3_aa: CASSTVSAETQYF; cdr3_nt: TGTGCCAGCAGTACGGTTTCAGCGGAGACCCAGTACTTC
v_call: TRBV6-1; j_call: TRBJ1-1; clone_size: .; d_call: TRBD1; cdr3_aa: CASSPLTGLTEAFF; cdr3_nt: TGTGCCAGCAGCCCATTGACAGGGCTCACTGAAGCTTTCTTT
v_call: TRBV7-2; j_call: TRBJ1-1; clone_size: .; d_call: TRBD1; cdr3_aa: CASSQGDSGLHFF; cdr3_nt: TGTGCCAGCAGCCAGGGGGACAGCGGGTTGCATTTCTTT
v_call: TRBV28; j_call: TRBJ2-7; clone_size: .; d_call: .; cdr3_aa: CASSFSRKGYEQYF; cdr3_nt: TGTGCCAGCAGTTTTTCTAGAAAAGGCTACGAGCAGTACTTC
v_call: TRBV2; j_call: TRBJ2-2; clone_size: .; d_call: .; cdr3_aa: CASSSANTGELFF; cdr3_nt: TGTGCCAGCAGTAGTGCGAACACCGGGGAGCTGTTTTTT
v_call: TRBV10-2; j_call: TRBJ1-6; clone_size: .; d_call: .; cdr3_aa: CASGTNNSPLHF; cdr3_nt: TGCGCCAGCGGGACAAATAATTCACCCCTCCACTTT
v_call: TRBV6-5; j_call: TRBJ2-5; clone_size: .; d_call: .; cdr3_aa: CASSYSEQGHRGTQYF; cdr3_nt: TGTGCCAGCAGTTACTCGGAACAGGGTCATAGAGGGACCCAGTACTTC
v_call: TRBV18; j_call: TRBJ2-7; clone_size: .; d_call: TRBD1; cdr3_aa: CASSLGTVGNEQYF; cdr3_nt: TGTGCCAGCTCACTAGGGACAGTAGGGAACGAGCAGTACTTC
v_call: TRBV6-1; j_call: TRBJ2-4; clone_size: many; d_call: TRBD1; cdr3_aa: CASSNRGSGKNIQYF; cdr3_nt: TGTGCCAGCAGTAACAGGGGTAGTGGCAAAAACATTCAGTACTTC
v_call: TRBV9; j_call: TRBJ2-1; clone_size: once; d_call: TRBD2; cdr3_aa: CASSVGTSLYNEQFF; cdr3_nt: TGTGCCAGCAGCGTCGGGACTAGCCTTTACAATGAGCAGTTCTTC